This T cell receptor (beta chain) was observed in a study of identical twins. TCRdb passed the 5' RACE reads through MiXCR, listing each CDR3 protein once. The sample carries 1.5 million to 2 million distinct CDR3 sequences, about 32% recorded once. This CDR3 has 13 amino acids. Trimming shortened V by 0 bases and J by 8 bases, and 11 bases separated the two germline ends. CDR1 SGHRS and CDR2 YFSETQ come from the germline V gene. The sample was cord blood. The source of this sequence is a newborn girl in good health. The chain is built from TRBV5-1 and TRBJ1-2; D might be TRBD1 (6 bases). The CDR3: CASSLAEGEGYTF. The DNA for the CDR3 is TGCGCCAGCAGCTTGGCCGAGGGGGAAGGCTACACCTTC.